This T cell receptor (beta chain) was profiled in a study of shared clonotypes between healthy human individuals. The study, taken as a whole, reports: Naive CD4 clonotype sharing across a few donors was approximately 5%. Blood was the sole source, and tissue repertoires probably differ.

Produced via immunoSEQ multiplex PCR; TCRdb's table is partial and in-frame only. The sample comprises about 120,000 clones, roughly two thirds of which are singletons, and about 22% rests with the top ten. Germline assignment: CDR1 SQVTM and CDR2 ANQGSEA. The CDR3 is 14 amino acids. With 2 bases clipped from V and 7 bases from J, the junction kept 5 bases outside the gene matches. Comment on this clone: The antigen is unknown.

The source material was memory CD8+ T cells sorted from blood. Specified subset: CD45RO+ cells pooled with CCR7-negative TemRA cells. This clonotype was sampled from a woman aged 25 to 45 in good health. The V gene is TRBV29-1, the J gene TRBJ2-1, with 10 nucleotides matching TRBD2. The CDR3 here is CSVERSSGSNEQFF. DNA of the CDR3: TGCAGCGTTGAAAGGTCTAGCGGGAGTAATGAGCAGTTCTTC.